This entry lists 10 T cell receptor beta chains sequenced from one sample in a study of response to subunit inactivated influenza vaccine. TCRdb ran MiXCR on the RT-PCR reads and lists one entry per CDR3 protein. The sample comprises roughly 760,000 distinct CDR3 sequences, 21% of which are singletons, and roughly a tenth rests with the top ten. The sample was PBMCs from blood, taken more than 4 days after vaccination. Every receptor here comes from a man aged 45-65 years who received an inactivated influenza vaccine.

This clonotype was counted only a few times. This rearrangement joins TRBV13 to TRBJ2-1; 7 positions match TRBD1. This CDR3 has 15 residues. Per germline, CDR1 PRHDT and CDR2 FYEKMQ (reference sequence). J was trimmed by 8 bases and V by 3 bases; bases with no gene match: 10. The CDR3: CASSFAHRGLDEQFF. CDR3 DNA sequence: TGTGCCAGCAGCTTCGCCCACAGGGGCTTAGATGAGCAGTTCTTC.

This chain joins TRBV12-3 or TRBV12-4 and TRBJ2-3; 7 positions agree with TRBD2. Germline trimming cut 4 bases from V and 2 bases from J; bases unmatched to any gene: 9. CDR3 size: 16 residues. The CDR3 is CASSSPLAAPTDTQYF. The CDR3 nucleotides read TGTGCCAGCAGTTCACCGCTAGCGGCTCCCACAGATACGCAGTATTTT.

This clonotype was found a few times. CDR3 protein: CSAQTRGGYEQYF. DNA for the CDR3: TGCAGTGCCCAGACGAGGGGGGGCTACGAGCAGTACTTC. V usage is TRBV20-1 and J usage is TRBJ2-7; possibly TRBD2 for D (7 bases). V gave up 6 bases and J gave up 3 bases, with 15 bases separating them. Germline V gives CDR1 DFQATT, CDR2 SNEGSKA (reference sequence). The CDR3 covers 13 residues.

This clonotype has only a few counts. The gene calls are TRBV3-1 and TRBJ2-7; TRBD1 agrees at 12 bases. The CDR3 has 12 amino acids. Germline V gene sequence: CDR1 LGHDT, CDR2 YNNKEL (reference sequence). Trimming removed 4 bases from V and 13 bases from J; junction bases left unmatched: 5. CDR3 coding DNA: TGTGCCAGCAGCCCCGGGACAGGGGGCTTTTACTTC. This sequence encodes CASSPGTGGFYF.

V is TRBV9 and J is TRBJ2-3; 15 bases line up with TRBD2. The CDR3 covers 16 residues. Germline V lookup: CDR1 SGDLS, CDR2 YYNGEE. The J segment lost 9 bases and the V segment lost 2 bases, leaving 7 bases of the junction unmatched. As DNA, the CDR3 is TGTGCCAGCAGCGTTGGGACTAGCGGGGGGACAGGGACGCAGTATTTT. Protein sequence: CASSVGTSGGTGTQYF.

This clonotype turned up a few times. V is TRBV7-9 and J is TRBJ1-6; D may be TRBD1 (5 bases). The CDR3 length is 15 residues. Germline V gives CDR1 SEHNR, CDR2 FQNEAQ (reference sequence). V was shortened by 5 bases and J by 6 bases, with 14 bases between the two germline ends. The CDR3 nucleotides read TGTGCCAGCAGCCAACCGGGACGGTCTAATTCACCCCTCCACTTT. It specifies CASSQPGRSNSPLHF.

J is TRBJ1-2 and V is TRBV20-1; 7 bases align to TRBD1. CDR3 length equals 13 residues. J was trimmed by 2 bases and V by 4 bases; bases with no gene match: 4. Per germline, CDR1 DFQATT and CDR2 SNEGSKA (reference sequence). The CDR3 DNA sequence: TGCAGTGCTAAAGGGGGCGTCAACTATGGCTACACCTTC. Its translation: CSAKGGVNYGYTF.

The chain joins TRBV11-2 to TRBJ1-4; D is perhaps TRBD1 (5 bases). CDR1 is SGHAT and CDR2 is FQNNGV in the germline V gene. This CDR3 comprises 16 residues. V was pared by 5 bases and J by 4 bases, with 17 bases between. CDR3 sequence: CASSLDGTDFNEKLFF. CDR3 in DNA: TGTGCCAGCAGCCTTGACGGGACGGATTTTAATGAAAAACTGTTTTTT. Drawing the rest from reference TRBV11-2 and TRBJ1-4, the complete variable domain is EAGVAQSPRYKIIEKRQSVAFWCNPISGHATLYWYQQILGQGPKLLIQFQNNGVVDDSQLPKDRFSAERLKGVDSTLKIQPAKLEDSAVYLCASSLDGTDFNEKLFFGSGTQLSVL.

V and J are TRBV4-2 and TRBJ2-7, with 10 bases aligning to TRBD1. Per germline, CDR1 LGHNA and CDR2 YNFKEQ. Unmatched junction bases numbered 11, after V lost 0 bases and J lost 6 bases. The CDR3 has 17 amino acids. Written as DNA, the CDR3 is TGTGCCAGCAGCCAAGACACCTTCGACAGGGGGCGCTTCGAGCAGTACTTC. Its translation is CASSQDTFDRGRFEQYF.

The chain links TRBV12-3 or TRBV12-4 to TRBJ2-1; 7 bases are shared with TRBD1. V was clipped by 5 bases and J by 10 bases; unmatched bases: 20. The CDR3 sequence is 17 residues long. This CDR3 is CASSPDTGQAREGEQFF. The DNA of the CDR3 is TGTGCCAGCAGTCCGGACACTGGACAGGCGCGAGAGGGGGAGCAGTTCTTC.